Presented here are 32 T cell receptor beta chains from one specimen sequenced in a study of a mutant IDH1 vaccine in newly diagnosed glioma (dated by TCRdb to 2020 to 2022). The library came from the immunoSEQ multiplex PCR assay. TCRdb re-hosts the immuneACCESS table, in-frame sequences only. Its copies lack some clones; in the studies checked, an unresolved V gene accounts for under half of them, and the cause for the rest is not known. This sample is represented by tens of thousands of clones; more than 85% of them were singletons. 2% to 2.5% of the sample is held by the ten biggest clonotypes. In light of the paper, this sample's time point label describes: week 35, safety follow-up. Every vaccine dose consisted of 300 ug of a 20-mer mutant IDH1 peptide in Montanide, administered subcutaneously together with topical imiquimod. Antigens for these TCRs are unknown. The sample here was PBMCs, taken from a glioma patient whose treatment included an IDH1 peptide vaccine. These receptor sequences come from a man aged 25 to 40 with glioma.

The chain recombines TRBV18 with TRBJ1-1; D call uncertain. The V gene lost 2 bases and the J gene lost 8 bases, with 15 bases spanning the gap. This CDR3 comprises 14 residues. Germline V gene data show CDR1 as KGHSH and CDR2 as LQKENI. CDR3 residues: CASSPTGRDQEAFF. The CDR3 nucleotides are TGTGCCAGCTCACCAACGGGGAGAGACCAAGAAGCTTTCTTT.

The CDR3 is CASSFPVQQRMNTEAFF. CDR3 sequence (DNA): TGTGCCAGCAGCTTTCCGGTCCAGCAGAGGATGAACACTGAAGCTTTCTTT. The gene calls are TRBV7-9 and TRBJ1-1; D ambiguous. The germline V gene encodes CDR1 SEHNR and CDR2 FQNEAQ (reference sequence). This CDR3 comprises 17 residues. V was clipped by 3 bases and J by 0 bases, with 17 bases between them.

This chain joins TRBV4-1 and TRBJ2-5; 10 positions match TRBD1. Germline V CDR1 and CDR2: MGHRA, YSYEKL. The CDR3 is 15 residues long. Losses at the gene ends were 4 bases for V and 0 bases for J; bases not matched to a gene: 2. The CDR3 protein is CASSPGQGDQETQYF. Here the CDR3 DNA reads TGCGCCAGCAGCCCCGGACAGGGGGACCAAGAGACCCAGTACTTC.

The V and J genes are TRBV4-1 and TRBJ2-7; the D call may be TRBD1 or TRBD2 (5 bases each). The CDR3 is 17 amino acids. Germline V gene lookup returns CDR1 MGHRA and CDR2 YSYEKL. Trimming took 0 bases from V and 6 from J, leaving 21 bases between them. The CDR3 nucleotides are TGCGCCAGCAGCCAAGATCGGGGCGGAACCGCGATGGGCGAGCAGTACTTC. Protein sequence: CASSQDRGGTAMGEQYF.

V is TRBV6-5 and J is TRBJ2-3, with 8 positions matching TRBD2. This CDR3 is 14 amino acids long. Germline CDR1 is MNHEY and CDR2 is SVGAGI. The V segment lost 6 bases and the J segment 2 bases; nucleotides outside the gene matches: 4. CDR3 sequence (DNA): TGTGCCAGCAGCAAAGGACTAGCCACAGATACGCAGTATTTT. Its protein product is CASSKGLATDTQYF.

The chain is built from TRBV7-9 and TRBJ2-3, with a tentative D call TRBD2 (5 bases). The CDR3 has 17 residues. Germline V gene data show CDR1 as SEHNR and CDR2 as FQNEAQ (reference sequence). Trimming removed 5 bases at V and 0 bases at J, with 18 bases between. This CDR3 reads CASSARVGHTSTDTQYF. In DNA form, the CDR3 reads TGTGCCAGCAGCGCGCGGGTCGGGCACACTAGCACAGATACGCAGTATTTT.

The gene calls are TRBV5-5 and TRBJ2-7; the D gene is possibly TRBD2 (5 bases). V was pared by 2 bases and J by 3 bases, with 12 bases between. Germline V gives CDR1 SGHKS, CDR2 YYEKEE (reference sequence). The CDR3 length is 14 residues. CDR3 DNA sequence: TGTGCCAGCAGCTTATTACTAGGAGTCTACGAGCAGTACTTC. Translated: CASSLLLGVYEQYF.

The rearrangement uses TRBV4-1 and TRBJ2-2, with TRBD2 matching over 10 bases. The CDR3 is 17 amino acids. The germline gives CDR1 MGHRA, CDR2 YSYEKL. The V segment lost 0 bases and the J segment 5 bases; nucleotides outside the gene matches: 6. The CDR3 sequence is CASSQELAGTPTGELFF. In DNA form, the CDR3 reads TGCGCCAGCAGCCAAGAACTAGCGGGGACACCGACCGGGGAGCTGTTTTTT.

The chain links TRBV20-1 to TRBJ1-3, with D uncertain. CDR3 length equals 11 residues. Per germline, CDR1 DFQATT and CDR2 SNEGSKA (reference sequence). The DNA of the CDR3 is TGCAGCACTCCCTCTGGAAACACCATATATTTT. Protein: CSTPSGNTIYF.

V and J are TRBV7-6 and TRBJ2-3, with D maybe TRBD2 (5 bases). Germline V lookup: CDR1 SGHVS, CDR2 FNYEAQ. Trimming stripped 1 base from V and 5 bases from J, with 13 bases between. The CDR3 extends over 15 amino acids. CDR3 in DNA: TGTGCCAGCAGCTTAGGAGGGAGCCCGGGAGATACGCAGTATTTT. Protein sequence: CASSLGGSPGDTQYF.

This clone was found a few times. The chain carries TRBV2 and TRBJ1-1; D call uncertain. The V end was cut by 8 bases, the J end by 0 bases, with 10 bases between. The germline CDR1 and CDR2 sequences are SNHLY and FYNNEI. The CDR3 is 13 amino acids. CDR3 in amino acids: CASQDSMNTEAFF. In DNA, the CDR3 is TGTGCCAGCCAAGATTCGATGAACACTGAAGCTTTCTTT.

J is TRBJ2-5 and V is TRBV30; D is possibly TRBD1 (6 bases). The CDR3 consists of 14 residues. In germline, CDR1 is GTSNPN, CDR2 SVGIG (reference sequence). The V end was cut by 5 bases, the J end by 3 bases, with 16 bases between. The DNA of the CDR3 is TGTGCCTGGTCGAGACTGGGGGCAGAAGAGACCCAGTACTTC. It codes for CAWSRLGAEETQYF.

The CDR3 nucleotides are TGTGCCAGCAGTGAAGCCCTGGGGACTAGCGGCTCGTACGAGCAGTACTTC. Its translation: CASSEALGTSGSYEQYF. V gene TRBV6-1 combines with J gene TRBJ2-7; 11 bases match TRBD2. Germline V lookup: CDR1 MNHNS, CDR2 SASEGT. V trimming: 0 bases; J trimming: 4 bases; junction bases outside the gene matches: 8. The CDR3 runs to 17 residues.

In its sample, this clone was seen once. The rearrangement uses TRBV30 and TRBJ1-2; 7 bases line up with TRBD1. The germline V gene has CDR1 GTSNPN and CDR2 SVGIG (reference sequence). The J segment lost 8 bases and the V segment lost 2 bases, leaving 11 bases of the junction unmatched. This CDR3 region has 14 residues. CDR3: CAWSFVGTEGGYTF. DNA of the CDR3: TGTGCCTGGAGTTTCGTCGGGACAGAAGGAGGCTACACCTTC.

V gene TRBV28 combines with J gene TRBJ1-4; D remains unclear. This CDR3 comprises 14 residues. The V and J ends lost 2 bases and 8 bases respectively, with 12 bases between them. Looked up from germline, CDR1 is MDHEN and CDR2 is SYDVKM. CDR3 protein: CASSLPLTREKLFF. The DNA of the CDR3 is TGTGCCAGCAGTTTACCCCTCACCCGAGAAAAACTGTTTTTT.

The CDR3 protein is CASSPLEGLVTEAFF. DNA of the CDR3: TGTGCCAGCTCACCCCTCGAGGGTTTAGTTACTGAAGCTTTCTTT. This sequence joins TRBV18 and TRBJ1-1; D gene uncertain. From germline, CDR1 is KGHSH and CDR2 LQKENI. This CDR3 is built from 15 residues. V was cut by 3 bases and J by 5 bases, with 16 bases left in between.

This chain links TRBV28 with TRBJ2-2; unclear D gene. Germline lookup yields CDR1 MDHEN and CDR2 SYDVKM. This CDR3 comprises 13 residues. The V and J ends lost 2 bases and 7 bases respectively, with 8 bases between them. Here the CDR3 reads CASSLRPGGELFF. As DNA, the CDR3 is TGTGCCAGCAGTTTACGGCCTGGCGGGGAGCTGTTTTTT.

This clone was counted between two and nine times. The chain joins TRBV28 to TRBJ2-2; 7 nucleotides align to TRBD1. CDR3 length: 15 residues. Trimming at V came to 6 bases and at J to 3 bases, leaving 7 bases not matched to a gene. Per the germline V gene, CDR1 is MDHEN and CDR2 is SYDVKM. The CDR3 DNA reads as TGTGCCAGCAGCCAACAGGGGATATACACCGGGGAGCTGTTTTTT. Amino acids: CASSQQGIYTGELFF.

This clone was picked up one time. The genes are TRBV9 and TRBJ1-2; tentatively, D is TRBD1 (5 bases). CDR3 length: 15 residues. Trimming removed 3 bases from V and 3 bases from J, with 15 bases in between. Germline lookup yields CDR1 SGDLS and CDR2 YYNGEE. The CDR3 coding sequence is TGTGCCAGCAGCGATTCAGGGCCGGGGGACTATGGCTACACCTTC. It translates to CASSDSGPGDYGYTF.

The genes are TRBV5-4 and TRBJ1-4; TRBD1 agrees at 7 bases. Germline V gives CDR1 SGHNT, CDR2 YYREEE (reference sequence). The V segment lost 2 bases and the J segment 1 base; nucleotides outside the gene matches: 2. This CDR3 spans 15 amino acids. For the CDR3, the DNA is TGTGCCAGCAGCTTAAACAGGGGAACTAATGAAAAACTGTTTTTT. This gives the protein CASSLNRGTNEKLFF.

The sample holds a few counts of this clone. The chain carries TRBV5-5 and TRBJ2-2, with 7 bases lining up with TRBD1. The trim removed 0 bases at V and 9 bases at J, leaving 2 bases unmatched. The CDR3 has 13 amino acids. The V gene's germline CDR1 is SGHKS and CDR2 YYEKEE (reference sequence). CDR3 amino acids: CASSLDRGRELFF. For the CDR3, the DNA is TGTGCCAGCAGCTTGGACAGGGGCCGGGAGCTGTTTTTT.

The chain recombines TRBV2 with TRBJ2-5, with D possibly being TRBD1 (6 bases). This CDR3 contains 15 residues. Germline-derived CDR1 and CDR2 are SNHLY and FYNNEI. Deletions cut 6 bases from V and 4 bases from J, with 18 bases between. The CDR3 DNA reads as TGTGCCAGCAGCCCGGGGACACTGGGGACAGAGACCCAGTACTTC. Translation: CASSPGTLGTETQYF.

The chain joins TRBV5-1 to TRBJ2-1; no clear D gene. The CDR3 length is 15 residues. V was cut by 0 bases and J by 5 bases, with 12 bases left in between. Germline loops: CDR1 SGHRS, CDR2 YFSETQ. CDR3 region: CASSLVGMRNNEQFF. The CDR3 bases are TGCGCCAGCAGCTTGGTAGGTATGCGGAACAATGAGCAGTTCTTC. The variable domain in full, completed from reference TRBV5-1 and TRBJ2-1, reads KAGVTQTPRYLIKTRGQQVTLSCSPISGHRSVSWYQQTPGQGLQFLFEYFSETQRNKGNFPGRFSGRQFSNSRSEMNVSTLELGDSALYLCASSLVGMRNNEQFFGPGTRLTVL.

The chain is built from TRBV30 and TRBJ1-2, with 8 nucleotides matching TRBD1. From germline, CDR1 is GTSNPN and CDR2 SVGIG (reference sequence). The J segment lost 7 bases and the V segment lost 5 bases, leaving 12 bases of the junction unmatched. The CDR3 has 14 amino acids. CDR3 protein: CAWGQGLLMGGYTF. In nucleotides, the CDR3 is TGTGCCTGGGGACAGGGCCTCTTGATGGGTGGCTACACCTTC.

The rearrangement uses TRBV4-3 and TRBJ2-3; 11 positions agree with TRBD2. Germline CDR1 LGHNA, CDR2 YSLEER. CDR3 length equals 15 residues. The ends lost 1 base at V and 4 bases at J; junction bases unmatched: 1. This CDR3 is CASSQGTSGPDTQYF. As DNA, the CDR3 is TGCGCCAGCAGCCAAGGGACTAGCGGGCCAGATACGCAGTATTTT.

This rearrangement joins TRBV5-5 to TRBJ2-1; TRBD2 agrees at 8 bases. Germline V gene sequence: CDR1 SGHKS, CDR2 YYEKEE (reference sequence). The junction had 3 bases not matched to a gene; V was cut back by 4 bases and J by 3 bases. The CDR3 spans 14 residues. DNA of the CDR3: TGTGCCAGCAGCAGTGCGGGGGGCTACAATGAGCAGTTCTTC. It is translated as CASSSAGGYNEQFF. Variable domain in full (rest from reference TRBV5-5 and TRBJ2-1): DAGVTQSPTHLIKTRGQQVTLRCSPISGHKSVSWYQQVLGQGPQFIFQYYEKEERGRGNFPDRFSARQFPNYSSELNVNALLLGDSALYLCASSSAGGYNEQFFGPGTRLTVL.

CDR3 in amino acids: CASSDGNSGNTIYF. The CDR3 coding sequence is TGCGCCAGCAGCGACGGGAACTCTGGAAACACCATATATTTT. The rearrangement links TRBV5-1 to TRBJ1-3, with D uncertain. This CDR3 region has 14 residues. Germline lookup yields CDR1 SGHRS and CDR2 YFSETQ. V was cut by 4 bases and J by 0 bases, with 8 bases left in between.

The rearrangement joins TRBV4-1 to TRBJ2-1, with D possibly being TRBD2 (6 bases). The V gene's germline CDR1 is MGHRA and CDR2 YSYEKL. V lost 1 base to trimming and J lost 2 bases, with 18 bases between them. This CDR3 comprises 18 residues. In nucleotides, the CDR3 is TGCGCCAGCAGCCAAGGGTTTATTAGCGGTTTCACCTACAATGAGCAGTTCTTC. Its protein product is CASSQGFISGFTYNEQFF.

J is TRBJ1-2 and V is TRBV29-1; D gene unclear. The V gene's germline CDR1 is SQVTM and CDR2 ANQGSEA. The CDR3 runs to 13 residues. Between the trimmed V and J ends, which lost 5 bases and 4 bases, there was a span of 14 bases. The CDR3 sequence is CSVTRTEIYGYTF. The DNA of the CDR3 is TGCAGCGTTACCCGGACGGAGATCTATGGCTACACCTTC.

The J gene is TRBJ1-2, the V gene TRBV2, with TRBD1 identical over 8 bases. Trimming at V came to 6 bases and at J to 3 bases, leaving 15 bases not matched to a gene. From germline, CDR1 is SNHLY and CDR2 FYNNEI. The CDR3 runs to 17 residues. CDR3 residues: CASSATIQGVGDYGYTF. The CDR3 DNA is TGTGCCAGCAGCGCCACCATACAGGGGGTAGGGGACTATGGCTACACCTTC.

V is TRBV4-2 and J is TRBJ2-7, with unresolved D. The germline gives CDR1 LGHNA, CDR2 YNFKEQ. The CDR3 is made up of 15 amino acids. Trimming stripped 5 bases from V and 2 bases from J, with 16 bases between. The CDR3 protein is CASSTEEAETYEQYF. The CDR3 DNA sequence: TGTGCCAGCAGCACGGAAGAGGCAGAAACCTACGAGCAGTACTTC.

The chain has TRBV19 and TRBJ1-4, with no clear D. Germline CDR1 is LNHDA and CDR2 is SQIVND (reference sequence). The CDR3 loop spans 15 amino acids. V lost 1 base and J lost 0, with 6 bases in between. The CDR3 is CASSIGGATNEKLFF. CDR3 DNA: TGTGCCAGTAGTATAGGCGGAGCAACTAATGAAAAACTGTTTTTT.